Below are 14 T cell receptor beta chains sequenced from a single sample in a study of spatial heterogeneity in lung cancer. No antigen is known for these receptors. Study conclusions and caveats: Tumoral mutation counts were tracked by counts of expanded intratumoral alpha and beta TCRs.

The time point: sample taken at primary tumor resection. From the 5' RACE reads, TCRdb called clonotypes with MiXCR, one entry per CDR3 protein. Of approximately 2,800 distinct CDR3 sequences listed, 4.5% were seen once; the top ten hold around a sixth. The sequencing used lung tumor tissue, collected at surgery. Receptor source: a female donor with early-stage non-small cell lung cancer.

By share, this clonotype counts as medium-sized. The chain carries TRBV20-1 and TRBJ2-3; D unclear. V lost 8 bases, J lost 2 bases, and 11 bases lay in between. The CDR3 runs 12 residues. Germline CDR1 reads DFQATT; CDR2 reads SNEGSKA (reference sequence). DNA of the CDR3: TGCAGTCCCTTCGACTCCACAGATACGCAGTATTTT. This sequence encodes CSPFDSTDTQYF.

A few counts support this clonotype. V is TRBV18 and J is TRBJ2-2; the D is unclear. The germline gives CDR1 KGHSH, CDR2 LQKENI. V lost 2 bases to trimming and J lost 6 bases, with 4 bases between them. There are 12 residues in the CDR3. CDR3 sequence reads: CASSPTPGELFF. As DNA, the CDR3 is TGTGCCAGCTCACCAACCCCCGGGGAGCTGTTTTTT.

J is TRBJ1-5 and V is TRBV6-2 or TRBV6-3; 8 nucleotides match TRBD1. Germline-derived CDR1 and CDR2 are MNHEY and SVGEGT. The CDR3 totals 14 residues. This chain's CDR3 is CARRRTGFNQPQHF. CDR3 DNA sequence: TGTGCAAGAAGGAGGACAGGGTTCAATCAGCCCCAGCATTTT.

This clonotype is medium-sized within its sample. The V and J genes are TRBV6-5 and TRBJ2-7; a possible D gene is TRBD1 (6 bases). Trimming left V 5 bases short and J 2 bases short, with 16 bases between. Germline V gene lookup returns CDR1 MNHEY and CDR2 SVGAGI. The CDR3 runs 15 residues. CDR3 protein: CASSTQGFLTYEQYF. In DNA, the CDR3 is TGTGCCAGCAGTACACAGGGATTCCTAACCTACGAGCAGTACTTC.

By share, this clonotype counts as medium-sized (0.01 to 0.1%). This chain connects TRBV24-1 to TRBJ2-5; D may be TRBD2 (6 bases). Germline-derived CDR1 and CDR2 are KGHDR and SFDVKD. V was pared by 0 bases and J by 5 bases, with 9 bases between. CDR3 length: 14 amino acids. The CDR3 is CATSDLSAGETQYF. The CDR3 nucleotides are TGTGCCACCAGTGATTTGTCGGCGGGGGAGACCCAGTACTTC.

In this sample, this clonotype is medium-sized (0.01 to 0.1%). The rearrangement joins TRBV20-1 to TRBJ1-5; D may be TRBD1 (5 bases). V lost 5 bases and J lost 2, with 13 bases in between. The length of the CDR3 is 14 residues. Germline CDR1 reads DFQATT; CDR2 reads SNEGSKA (reference sequence). CDR3 coding DNA: TGCAGTGCTGGGACCCCGGCGGGCAATCAGCCCCAGCATTTT. This encodes CSAGTPAGNQPQHF.

By sample share, this clonotype is medium-sized (0.01 to 0.1%). This sequence joins TRBV7-9 and TRBJ2-7; 8 bases are a match to TRBD2. The CDR3 covers 14 residues. The germline CDR1 and CDR2 sequences are SEHNR and FQNEAQ (reference sequence). The ends lost 3 bases at V and 5 bases at J; junction bases unmatched: 6. The DNA for the CDR3 is TGTGCCAGCAGCTTGGCGGGAGGTGGGCACGAGCAGTACTTC. This sequence encodes CASSLAGGGHEQYF.

In its sample, this clonotype is medium-sized. This rearrangement joins TRBV20-1 to TRBJ2-5; D is uncertain. The V gene lost 0 bases and the J gene lost 6 bases, with 8 bases spanning the gap. The CDR3 is 12 residues long. Germline CDR1 and CDR2: DFQATT and SNEGSKA (reference sequence). The CDR3 DNA reads as TGCAGTGCTAGAGATACCCCTCAGACCCAGTACTTC. Encoded protein: CSARDTPQTQYF.

In its sample, this clonotype ranks as medium-sized. The chain couples TRBV6-6 to TRBJ1-6; D not certain. The CDR3 has 11 residues. In germline, CDR1 is MNHNY, CDR2 SVGAGI (reference sequence). Trimming shortened V by 6 bases and J by 13 bases, and 10 bases separated the two germline ends. The CDR3 region has the DNA TGTGCCAGCAGGGACTTATCGCCCCTCCACTTT. This gives the protein CASRDLSPLHF.

By share, this clonotype ranks as medium-sized. V and J are TRBV29-1 and TRBJ1-3; no clear D gene. This CDR3 is built from 12 residues. Germline V gene data show CDR1 as SQVTM and CDR2 as ANQGSEA. The V end was cut by 4 bases, the J end by 3 bases, with 7 bases between. CDR3 sequence reads: CSVVAFGNTIYF. CDR3 coding DNA: TGCAGCGTTGTGGCATTTGGAAACACCATATATTTT.

This clonotype counts as medium-sized. The V call is TRBV6-2 or TRBV6-3, the J call TRBJ1-5; possibly TRBD1 for D (5 bases). The CDR3 sequence is 14 residues long. V gave up 0 bases and J gave up 2 bases, with 5 bases separating them. Germline values: CDR1 MNHEY, CDR2 SVGEGT. CDR3 sequence: CASSYSGGNQPQHF. CDR3 DNA: TGTGCCAGCAGTTACTCAGGGGGCAATCAGCCCCAGCATTTT.

This clonotype was detected ten times or more. The rearrangement links TRBV5-5 to TRBJ1-1, with D perhaps matching TRBD1 (5 bases). V was shortened by 4 bases and J by 7 bases, with 11 bases between the two germline ends. CDR1 and CDR2 from the germline V gene are SGHKS and YYEKEE (reference sequence). CDR3 length: 12 amino acids. CDR3 in DNA: TGTGCCAGCAGCCTGGGACGGGATGAAGCTTTCTTT. Translation gives CASSLGRDEAFF.

This clonotype is medium-sized by share. This chain uses TRBV10-3 with TRBJ1-1; 11 nucleotides align to TRBD1. V lost 4 bases and J lost 6; bases outside the gene matches: 4. Germline V gives CDR1 ENHRY, CDR2 SYGVKD. The CDR3 runs to 14 residues. The CDR3 reads CAISAGTGGPEAFF. The CDR3 DNA reads TGTGCCATCAGTGCCGGGACAGGGGGACCTGAAGCTTTCTTT.

Comment on this clonotype: Its ends do not fully match the called genes, so a read error is possible. CDR3 DNA sequence: TGTGCCAGCAGCTTGGGACTAGCGGGGGACCCTAGCATAGATACGCAGTATTTT. As protein: CASSLGLAGDPSIDTQYF. The chain is built from TRBV5-6 and TRBJ2-3, with 12 bases fitting TRBD2. Germline V gene lookup returns CDR1 SGHDT and CDR2 YYEEEE. CDR3 length: 18 amino acids.